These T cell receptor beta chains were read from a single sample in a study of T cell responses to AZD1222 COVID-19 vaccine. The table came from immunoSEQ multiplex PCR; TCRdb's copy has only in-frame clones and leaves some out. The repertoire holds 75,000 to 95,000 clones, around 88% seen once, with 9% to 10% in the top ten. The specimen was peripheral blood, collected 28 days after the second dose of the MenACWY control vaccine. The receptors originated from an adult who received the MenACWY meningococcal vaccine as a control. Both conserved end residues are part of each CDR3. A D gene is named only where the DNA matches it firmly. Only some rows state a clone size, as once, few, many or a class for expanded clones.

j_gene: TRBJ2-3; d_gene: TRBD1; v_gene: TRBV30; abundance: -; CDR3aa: CAWRAQGATDTQYF; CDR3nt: TGTGCCTGGAGGGCACAGGGGGCCACAGATACGCAGTATTTT
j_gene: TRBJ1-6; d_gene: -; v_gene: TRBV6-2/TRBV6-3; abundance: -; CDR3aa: CASSYEELRKPLHF; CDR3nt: TGTGCCAGCAGTTACGAGGAATTACGGAAACCCCTCCACTTT
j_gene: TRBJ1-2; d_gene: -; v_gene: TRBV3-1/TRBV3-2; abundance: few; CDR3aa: CASSQGQYGYTF; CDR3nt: TGTGCCAGCAGCCAAGGACAGTATGGCTACACCTTC
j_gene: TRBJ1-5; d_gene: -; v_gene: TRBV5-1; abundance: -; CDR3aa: CASSPGEGWNQPQHF; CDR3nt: TGCGCCAGCAGCCCGGGTGAGGGTTGGAATCAGCCCCAGCATTTT
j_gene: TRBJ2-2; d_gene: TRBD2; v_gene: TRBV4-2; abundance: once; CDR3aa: CASSPLGGGTLGELFF; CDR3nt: TGTGCCAGCAGCCCGCTCGGCGGGGGAACACTTGGGGAGCTGTTTTTT
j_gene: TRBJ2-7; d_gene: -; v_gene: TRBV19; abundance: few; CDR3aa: CASSTGRTGPLAYEQYF; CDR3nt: TGTGCCAGTAGTACGGGACGGACGGGACCACTGGCCTACGAGCAGTACTTC
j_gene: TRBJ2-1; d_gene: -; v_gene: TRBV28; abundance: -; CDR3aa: CASSTATQQFF; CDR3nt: TGTGCCAGCAGCACAGCCACCCAGCAGTTCTTC
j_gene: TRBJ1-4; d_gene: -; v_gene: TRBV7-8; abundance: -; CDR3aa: CASSPPTTTNEKLFF; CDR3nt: TGTGCCAGCAGCCCCCCCACGACAACTAATGAAAAACTGTTTTTT
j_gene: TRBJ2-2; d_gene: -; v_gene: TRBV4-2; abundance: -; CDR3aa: CASSQATSPAGELFF; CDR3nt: TGTGCCAGCAGCCAAGCAACTAGTCCGGCCGGGGAGCTGTTTTTT
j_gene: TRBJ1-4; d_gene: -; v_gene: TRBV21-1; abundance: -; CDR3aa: CASSPPGQFNEKLFF; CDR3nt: TGTGCCAGCAGCCCACCGGGGCAGTTTAATGAAAAACTGTTTTTT
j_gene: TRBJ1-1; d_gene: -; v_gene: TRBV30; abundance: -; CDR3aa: CAWSVGQGSTEAFF; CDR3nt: TGTGCCTGGAGTGTAGGGCAGGGGAGCACTGAAGCTTTCTTT
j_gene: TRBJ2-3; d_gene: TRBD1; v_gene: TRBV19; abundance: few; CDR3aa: CASSIVVGQGTDTQYF; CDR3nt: TGTGCCAGTAGTATAGTTGTGGGACAGGGCACAGATACGCAGTATTTT
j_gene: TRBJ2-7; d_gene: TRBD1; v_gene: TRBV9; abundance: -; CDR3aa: CASSAGQDYEQYF; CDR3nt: TGTGCCAGCAGCGCAGGACAGGACTACGAGCAGTACTTC
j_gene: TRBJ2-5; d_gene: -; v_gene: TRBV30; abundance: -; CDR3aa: CAWSMGLKETQYF; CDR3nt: TGTGCCTGGAGTATGGGACTTAAAGAGACCCAGTACTTC
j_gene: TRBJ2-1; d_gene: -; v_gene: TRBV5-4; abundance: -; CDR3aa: CASSLVGKGYEQFF; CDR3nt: TGTGCCAGCAGCTTGGTGGGCAAGGGCTATGAGCAGTTCTTC
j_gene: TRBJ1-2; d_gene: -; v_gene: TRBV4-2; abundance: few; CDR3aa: CASSQGWGEGSGYTF; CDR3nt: TGTGCCAGCAGCCAAGGGTGGGGGGAAGGGAGTGGCTACACCTTC
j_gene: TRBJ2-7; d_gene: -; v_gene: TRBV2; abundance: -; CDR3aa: CASTAIGPTYEQYF; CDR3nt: TGTGCCAGCACCGCTATTGGACCGACCTACGAGCAGTACTTC
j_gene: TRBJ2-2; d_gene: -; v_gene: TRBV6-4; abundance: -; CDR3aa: CASSEMTSSGELFF; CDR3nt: TGTGCCAGCAGTGAGATGACAAGTTCGGGGGAGCTGTTTTTT
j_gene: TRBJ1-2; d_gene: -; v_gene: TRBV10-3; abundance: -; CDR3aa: CAISEEEPTYGYTF; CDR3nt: TGTGCCATCAGTGAAGAAGAGCCTACCTATGGCTACACCTTC
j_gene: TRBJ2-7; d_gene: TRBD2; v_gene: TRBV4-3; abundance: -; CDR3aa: CASSQELAGTYEQYF; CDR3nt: TGCGCCAGCAGCCAAGAGCTAGCGGGCACCTACGAGCAGTACTTC
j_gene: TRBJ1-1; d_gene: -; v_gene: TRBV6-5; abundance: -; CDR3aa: CASLDGDRNTEAFF; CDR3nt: TGTGCCAGCCTGGACGGAGATAGGAACACTGAAGCTTTCTTT
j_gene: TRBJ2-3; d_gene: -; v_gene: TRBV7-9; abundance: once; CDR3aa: CASPGTENTDAQYF; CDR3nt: TGTGCCAGCCCTGGAACAGAGAACACAGATGCGCAGTATTTT
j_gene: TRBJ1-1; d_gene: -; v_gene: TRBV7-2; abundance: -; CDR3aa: CASSLGHSTEAFF; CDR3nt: TGTGCCAGCAGCTTAGGCCACAGTACTGAAGCTTTCTTT
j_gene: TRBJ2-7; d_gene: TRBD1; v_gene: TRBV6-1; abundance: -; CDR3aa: CASSESGTGVYEQYF; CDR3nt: TGTGCCAGCAGTGAATCCGGGACAGGGGTATACGAGCAGTACTTC
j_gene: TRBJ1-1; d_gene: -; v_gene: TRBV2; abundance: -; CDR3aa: CASIPDTNTEAFF; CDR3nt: TGTGCCAGCATTCCAGACACTAACACTGAAGCTTTCTTT
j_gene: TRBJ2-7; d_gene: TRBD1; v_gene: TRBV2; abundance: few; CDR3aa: CASEGQANREQYF; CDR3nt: TGTGCCAGCGAGGGACAGGCGAACCGGGAGCAGTACTTC
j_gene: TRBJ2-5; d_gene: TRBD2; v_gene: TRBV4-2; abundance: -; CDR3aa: CASSQGLAGDQETQYF; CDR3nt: TGTGCCAGCAGCCAAGGACTAGCGGGGGACCAAGAGACCCAGTACTTC
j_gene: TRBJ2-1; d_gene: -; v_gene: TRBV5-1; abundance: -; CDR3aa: CASSLGLQVGDEQFF; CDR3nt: TGCGCCAGCAGCTTGGGCCTACAGGTGGGCGATGAGCAGTTCTTC
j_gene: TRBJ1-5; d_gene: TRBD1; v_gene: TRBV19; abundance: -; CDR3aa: CASRKTGGNQPQHF; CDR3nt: TGTGCCAGTAGGAAGACAGGGGGAAATCAGCCCCAGCATTTT
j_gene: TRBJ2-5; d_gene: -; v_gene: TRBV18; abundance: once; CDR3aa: CASSPPQQGPGETQYF; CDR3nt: TGTGCCAGCTCACCACCCCAACAGGGTCCAGGGGAGACCCAGTACTTC
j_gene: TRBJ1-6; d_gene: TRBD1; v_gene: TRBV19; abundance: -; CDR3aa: CATLPPGQGYNSPLHF; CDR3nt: TGTGCCACCCTGCCTCCGGGACAGGGATATAATTCACCCCTCCACTTT
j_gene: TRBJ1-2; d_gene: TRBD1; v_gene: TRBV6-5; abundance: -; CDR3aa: CASSPRGQGASGYTF; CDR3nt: TGTGCCAGCAGCCCCCGGGGACAGGGGGCGAGTGGCTACACCTTC
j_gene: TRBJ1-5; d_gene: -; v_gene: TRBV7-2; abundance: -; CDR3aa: CASSSSVSGNQPQHF; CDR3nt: TGTGCCAGCAGCTCCTCGGTAAGCGGCAATCAGCCCCAGCATTTT
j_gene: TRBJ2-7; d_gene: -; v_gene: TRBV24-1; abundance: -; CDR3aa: CATSDSLPRQAYCPSAPSYEQYF; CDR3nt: TGTGCCACCAGTGATTCCCTCCCTAGACAGGCCTACTGCCCCTCCGCCCCCTCCTACGAGCAGTACTTC
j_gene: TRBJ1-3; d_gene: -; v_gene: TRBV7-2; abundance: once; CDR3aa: CASSPNGAGSGNTIYF; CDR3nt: TGTGCCAGCAGCCCAAACGGGGCGGGCAGTGGAAACACCATATATTTT
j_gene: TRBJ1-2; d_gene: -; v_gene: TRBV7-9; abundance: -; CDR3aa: CASSLDGSPVGYTF; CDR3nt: TGTGCCAGCAGCTTAGACGGTAGTCCTGTGGGCTACACCTTC
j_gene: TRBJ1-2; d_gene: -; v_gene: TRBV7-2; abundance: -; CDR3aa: CASSTRPRTDGYTF; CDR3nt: TGTGCCAGCAGCACCCGCCCCCGGACGGATGGCTACACCTTC
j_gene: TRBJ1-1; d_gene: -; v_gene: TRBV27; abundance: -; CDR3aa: CASMSARGTEAFF; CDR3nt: TGTGCCAGCATGAGTGCCAGGGGTACTGAAGCTTTCTTT
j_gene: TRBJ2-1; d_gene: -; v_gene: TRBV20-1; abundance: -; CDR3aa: CSASWQAYNEQFF; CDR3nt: TGCAGTGCTAGTTGGCAGGCCTACAATGAGCAGTTCTTC
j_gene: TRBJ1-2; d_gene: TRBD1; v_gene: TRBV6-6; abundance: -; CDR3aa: CASSRTGTEDYGYTF; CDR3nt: TGTGCCAGCAGCCGGACAGGGACTGAGGACTATGGCTACACCTTC
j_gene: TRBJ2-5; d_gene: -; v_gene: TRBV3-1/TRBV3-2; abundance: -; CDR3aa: CASSRAGTQYF; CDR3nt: TGTGCCAGCAGCCGGGCGGGGACCCAGTACTTC
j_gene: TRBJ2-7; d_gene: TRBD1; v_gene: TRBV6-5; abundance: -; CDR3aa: CASTRGIYEQYF; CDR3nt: TGTGCCAGCACCAGGGGGATATACGAGCAGTACTTC
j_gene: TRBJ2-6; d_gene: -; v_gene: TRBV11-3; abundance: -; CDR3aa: CASSPGVSGANVLTF; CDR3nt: TGTGCCAGCAGCCCCGGAGTCTCTGGGGCCAACGTCCTGACTTTC
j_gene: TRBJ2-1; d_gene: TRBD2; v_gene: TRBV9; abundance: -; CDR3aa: CASSVMSGGINEQFF; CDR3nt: TGTGCCAGCAGCGTAATGAGCGGGGGGATAAATGAGCAGTTCTTC